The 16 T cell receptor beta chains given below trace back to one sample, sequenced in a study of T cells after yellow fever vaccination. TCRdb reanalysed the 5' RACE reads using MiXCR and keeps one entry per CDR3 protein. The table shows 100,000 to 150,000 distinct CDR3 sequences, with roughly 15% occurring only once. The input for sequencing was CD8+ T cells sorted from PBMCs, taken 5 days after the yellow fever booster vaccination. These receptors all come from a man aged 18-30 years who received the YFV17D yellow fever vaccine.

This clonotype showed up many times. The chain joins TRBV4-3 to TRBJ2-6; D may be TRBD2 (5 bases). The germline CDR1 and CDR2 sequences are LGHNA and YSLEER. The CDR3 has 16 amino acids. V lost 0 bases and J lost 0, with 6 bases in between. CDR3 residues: CASSQEGSSGANVLTF. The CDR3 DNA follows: TGCGCCAGCAGCCAAGAAGGGAGCTCTGGGGCCAACGTCCTGACTTTC.

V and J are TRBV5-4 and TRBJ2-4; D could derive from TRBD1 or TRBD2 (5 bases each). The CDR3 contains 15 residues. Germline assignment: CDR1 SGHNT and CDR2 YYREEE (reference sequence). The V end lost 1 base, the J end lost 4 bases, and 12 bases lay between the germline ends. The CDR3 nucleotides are TGTGCCAGCAGCTTGAGAGGGGATGGGAAAAACATTCAGTACTTC. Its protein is CASSLRGDGKNIQYF. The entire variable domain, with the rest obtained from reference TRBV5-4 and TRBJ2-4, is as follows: ETGVTQSPTHLIKTRGQQVTLRCSSQSGHNTVSWYQQALGQGPQFIFQYYREEENGRGNFPPRFSGLQFPNYSSELNVNALELDDSALYLCASSLRGDGKNIQYFGAGTRLSVL.

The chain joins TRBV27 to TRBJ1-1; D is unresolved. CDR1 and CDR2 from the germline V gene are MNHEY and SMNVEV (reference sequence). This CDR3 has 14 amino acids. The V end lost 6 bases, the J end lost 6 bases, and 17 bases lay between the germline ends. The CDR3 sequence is CASSHAGLGSEAFF. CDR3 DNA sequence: TGTGCCAGCAGCCACGCAGGTTTGGGGTCTGAAGCTTTCTTT.

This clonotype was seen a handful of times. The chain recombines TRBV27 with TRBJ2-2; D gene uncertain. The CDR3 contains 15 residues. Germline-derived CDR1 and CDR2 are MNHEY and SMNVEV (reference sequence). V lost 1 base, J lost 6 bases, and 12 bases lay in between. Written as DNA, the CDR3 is TGTGCCAGCAGTTTATTGGCCCTAAAGGCCGGGGAGCTGTTTTTT. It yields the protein CASSLLALKAGELFF.

The CDR3 here is CASSSVGGDTEAFF. CDR3 DNA: TGTGCCAGCTCGTCCGTGGGGGGAGACACTGAAGCTTTCTTT. V is TRBV18 and J is TRBJ1-1, with D tentatively TRBD1 (5 bases). There are 14 residues in the CDR3. Looked up from germline, CDR1 is KGHSH and CDR2 is LQKENI. Trimming took off 6 bases at V and 3 bases at J, with 14 bases between the two ends.

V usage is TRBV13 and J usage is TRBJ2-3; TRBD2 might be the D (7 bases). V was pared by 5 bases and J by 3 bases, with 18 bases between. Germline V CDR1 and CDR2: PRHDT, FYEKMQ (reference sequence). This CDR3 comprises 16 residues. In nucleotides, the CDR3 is TGTGCCAGCAGCCGCCCCGCGGGGGCGGGGACAGATACGCAGTATTTT. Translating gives CASSRPAGAGTDTQYF.

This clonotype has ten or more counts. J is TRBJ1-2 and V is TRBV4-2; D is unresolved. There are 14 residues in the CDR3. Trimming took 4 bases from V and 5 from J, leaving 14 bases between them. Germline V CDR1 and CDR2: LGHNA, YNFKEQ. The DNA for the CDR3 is TGTGCCAGCAGCCCCCTGGGCACCTCTTATGGCTACACCTTC. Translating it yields CASSPLGTSYGYTF.

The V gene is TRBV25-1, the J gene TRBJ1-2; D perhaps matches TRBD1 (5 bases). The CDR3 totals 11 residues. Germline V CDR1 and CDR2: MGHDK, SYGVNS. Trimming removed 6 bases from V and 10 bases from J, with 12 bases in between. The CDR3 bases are TGTGCCAGCAGCCTAGGACAAATCTACACCTTC. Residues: CASSLGQIYTF.

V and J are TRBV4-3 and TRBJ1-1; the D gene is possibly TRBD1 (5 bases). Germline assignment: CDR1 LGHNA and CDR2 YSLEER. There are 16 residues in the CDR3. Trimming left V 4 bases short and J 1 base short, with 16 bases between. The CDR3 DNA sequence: TGCGCCAGCAGCCCCGGGGACCCCACTGCGAACACTGAAGCTTTCTTT. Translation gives CASSPGDPTANTEAFF.

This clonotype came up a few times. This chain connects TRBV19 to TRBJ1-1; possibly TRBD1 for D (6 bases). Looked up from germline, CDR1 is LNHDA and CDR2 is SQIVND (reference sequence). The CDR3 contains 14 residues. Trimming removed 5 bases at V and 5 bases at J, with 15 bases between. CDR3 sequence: CASSVTGSRTEAFF. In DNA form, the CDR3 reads TGTGCCAGTAGTGTCACAGGGAGTAGAACTGAAGCTTTCTTT.

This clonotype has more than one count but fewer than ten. CDR3 nucleotide sequence: TGTGCCAGCAGCCGGCAGGCCTCCTACGAGCAGTACTTC. It yields the protein CASSRQASYEQYF. V gene TRBV11-2 combines with J gene TRBJ2-7; no reliable D call. The CDR3 spans 13 residues. V was clipped by 5 bases and J by 0 bases, with 8 bases between them. Germline-derived CDR1 and CDR2 are SGHAT and FQNNGV.

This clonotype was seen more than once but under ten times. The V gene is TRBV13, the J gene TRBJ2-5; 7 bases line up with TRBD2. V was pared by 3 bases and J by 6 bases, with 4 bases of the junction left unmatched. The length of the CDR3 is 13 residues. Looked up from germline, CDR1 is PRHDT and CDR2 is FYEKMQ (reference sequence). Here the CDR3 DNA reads TGTGCCAGCAGCTTCGGGGGGATACAGACCCAGTACTTC. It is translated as CASSFGGIQTQYF.

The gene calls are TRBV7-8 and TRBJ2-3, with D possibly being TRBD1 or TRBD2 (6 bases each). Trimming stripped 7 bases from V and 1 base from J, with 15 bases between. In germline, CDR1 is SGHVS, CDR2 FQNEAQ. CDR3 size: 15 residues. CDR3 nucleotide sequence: TGTGCCAGCACCGCCCGGGGGCAAGGCACAGATACGCAGTATTTT. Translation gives CASTARGQGTDTQYF.

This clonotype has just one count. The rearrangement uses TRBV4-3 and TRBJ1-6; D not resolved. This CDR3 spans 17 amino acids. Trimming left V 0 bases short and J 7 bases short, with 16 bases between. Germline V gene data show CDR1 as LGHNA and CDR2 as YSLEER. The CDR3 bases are TGCGCCAGCAGCCAAGAGGCGACGCACTTCGGGAATTCACCCCTCCACTTT. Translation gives CASSQEATHFGNSPLHF.

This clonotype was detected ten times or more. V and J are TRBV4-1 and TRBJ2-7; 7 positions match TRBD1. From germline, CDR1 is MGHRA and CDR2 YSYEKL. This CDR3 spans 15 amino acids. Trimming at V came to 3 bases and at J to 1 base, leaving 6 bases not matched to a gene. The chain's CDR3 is CASSQVTGQSYEQYF. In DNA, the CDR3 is TGCGCCAGCAGCCAGGTGACGGGACAGTCCTACGAGCAGTACTTC.

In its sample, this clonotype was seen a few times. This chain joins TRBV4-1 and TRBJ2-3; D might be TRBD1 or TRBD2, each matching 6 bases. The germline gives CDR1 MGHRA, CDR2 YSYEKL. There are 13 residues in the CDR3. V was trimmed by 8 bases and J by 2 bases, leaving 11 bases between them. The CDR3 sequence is CASSGAPTDTQYF. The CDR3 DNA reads TGCGCCAGCTCGGGGGCCCCCACAGATACGCAGTATTTT.